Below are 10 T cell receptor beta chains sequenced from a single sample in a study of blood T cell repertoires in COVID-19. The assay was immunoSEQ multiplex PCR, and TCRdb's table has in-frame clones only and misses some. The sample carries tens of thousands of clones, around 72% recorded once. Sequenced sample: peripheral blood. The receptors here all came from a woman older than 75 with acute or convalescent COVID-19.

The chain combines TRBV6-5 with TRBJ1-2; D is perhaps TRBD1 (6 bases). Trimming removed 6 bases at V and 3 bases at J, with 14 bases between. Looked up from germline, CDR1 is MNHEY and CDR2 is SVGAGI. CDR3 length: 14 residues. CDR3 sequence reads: CASSLEGGDYGYTF. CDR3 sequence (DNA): TGTGCCAGCAGCCTCGAAGGGGGAGACTATGGCTACACCTTC.

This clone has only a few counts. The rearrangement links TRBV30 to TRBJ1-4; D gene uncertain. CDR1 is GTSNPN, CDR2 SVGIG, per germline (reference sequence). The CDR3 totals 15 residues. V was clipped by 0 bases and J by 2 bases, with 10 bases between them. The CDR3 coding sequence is TGTGCCTGGAGTGTAACGGCCGGGACTAATGAAAAACTGTTTTTT. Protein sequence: CAWSVTAGTNEKLFF.

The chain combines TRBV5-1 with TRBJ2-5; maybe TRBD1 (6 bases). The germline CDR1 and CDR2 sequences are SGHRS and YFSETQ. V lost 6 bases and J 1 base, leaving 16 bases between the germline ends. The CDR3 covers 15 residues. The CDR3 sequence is CASTYNWGPQETQYF. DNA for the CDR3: TGCGCCAGCACTTATAATTGGGGGCCCCAAGAGACCCAGTACTTC. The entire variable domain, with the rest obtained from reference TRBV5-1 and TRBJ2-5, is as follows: KAGVTQTPRYLIKTRGQQVTLSCSPISGHRSVSWYQQTPGQGLQFLFEYFSETQRNKGNFPGRFSGRQFSNSRSEMNVSTLELGDSALYLCASTYNWGPQETQYFGPGTRLLVL.

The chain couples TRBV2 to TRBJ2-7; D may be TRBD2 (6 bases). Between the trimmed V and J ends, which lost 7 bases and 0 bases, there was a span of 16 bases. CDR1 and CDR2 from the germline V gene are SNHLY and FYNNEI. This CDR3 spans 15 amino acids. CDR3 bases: TGTGCCAGCAATGGAGGGGTTGATAGCTCCTACGAGCAGTACTTC. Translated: CASNGGVDSSYEQYF.

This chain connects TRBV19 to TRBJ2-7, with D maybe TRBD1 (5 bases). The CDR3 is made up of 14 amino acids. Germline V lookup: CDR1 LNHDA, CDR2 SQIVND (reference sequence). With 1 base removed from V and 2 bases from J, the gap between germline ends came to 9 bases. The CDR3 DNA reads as TGTGCCAGTAGTATAGGGGGCTCGACCTACGAGCAGTACTTC. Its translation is CASSIGGSTYEQYF. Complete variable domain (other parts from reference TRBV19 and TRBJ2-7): DGGITQSPKYLFRKEGQNVTLSCEQNLNHDAMYWYRQDPGQGLRLIYYSQIVNDFQKGDIAEGYSVSREKKESFPLTVTSAQKNPTAFYLCASSIGGSTYEQYFGPGTRLTVT.

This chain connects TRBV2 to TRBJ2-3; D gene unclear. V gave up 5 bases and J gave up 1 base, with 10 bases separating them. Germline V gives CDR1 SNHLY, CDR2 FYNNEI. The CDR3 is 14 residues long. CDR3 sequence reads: CASSRNSGTDTQYF. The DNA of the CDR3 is TGTGCCAGCAGTAGAAATTCGGGCACAGATACGCAGTATTTT.

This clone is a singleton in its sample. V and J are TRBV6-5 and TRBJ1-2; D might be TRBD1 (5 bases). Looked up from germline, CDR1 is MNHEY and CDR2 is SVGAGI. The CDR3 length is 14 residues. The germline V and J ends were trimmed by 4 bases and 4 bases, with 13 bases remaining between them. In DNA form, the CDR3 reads TGTGCCAGCAGTTCCGGGGGACTCCCCTATGGCTACACCTTC. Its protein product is CASSSGGLPYGYTF.

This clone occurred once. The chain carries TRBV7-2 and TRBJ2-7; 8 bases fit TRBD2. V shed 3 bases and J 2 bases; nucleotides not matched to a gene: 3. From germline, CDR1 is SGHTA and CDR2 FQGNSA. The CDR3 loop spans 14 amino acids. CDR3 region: CASSFERGTYEQYF. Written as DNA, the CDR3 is TGTGCCAGCAGCTTTGAGCGGGGGACCTACGAGCAGTACTTC.

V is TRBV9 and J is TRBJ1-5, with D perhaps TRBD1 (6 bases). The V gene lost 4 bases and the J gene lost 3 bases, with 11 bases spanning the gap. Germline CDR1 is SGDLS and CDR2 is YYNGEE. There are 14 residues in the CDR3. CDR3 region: CASSIGGPNQPQHF. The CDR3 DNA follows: TGTGCCAGCAGCATCGGGGGGCCCAATCAGCCCCAGCATTTT. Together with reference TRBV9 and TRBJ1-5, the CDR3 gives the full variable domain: DSGVTQTPKHLITATGQRVTLRCSPRSGDLSVYWYQQSLDQGLQFLIQYYNGEERAKGNILERFSAQQFPDLHSELNLSSLELGDSALYFCASSIGGPNQPQHFGDGTRLSIL.

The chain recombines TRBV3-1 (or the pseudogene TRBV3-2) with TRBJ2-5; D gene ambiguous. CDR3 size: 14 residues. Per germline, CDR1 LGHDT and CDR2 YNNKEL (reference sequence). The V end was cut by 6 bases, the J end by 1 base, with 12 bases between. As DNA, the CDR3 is TGTGCCAGCAGGGCCTTTATCCCCCAAGAGACCCAGTACTTC. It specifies CASRAFIPQETQYF.